One and the same sample provided the 14 T cell receptor beta chains below, sequenced in a study of shared clonotypes between healthy human individuals (TCRdb year 2020). The protocol used for the library was the immunoSEQ multiplex PCR assay. The table was pulled from immuneACCESS by TCRdb, which kept in-frame rearrangements only. Such tables lose some clones; where checked, under half of the loss comes from unresolved V genes, and the rest has no known cause. For this sample the table gives roughly 810,000 clones, of which approximately 96% were detected only once. The ten most abundant clones make up about 0.21% of the sample. CD8 naive samples were CD45RO-negative cells positively selected for CCR7, giving a CD45RA+CCR7+ population that excluded TemRA cells. Input material: naive CD8+ T cells sorted from blood. The cell subset or site tag for this specimen amounts to: CD45RA+CCR7+. Receptor source: a man under 40 in good health.

Note on this clone: The identical CDR3 is also encoded by other nucleotide sequences in the sample. This chain joins TRBV7-9 and TRBJ1-5, with TRBD1 as a possible D gene (5 bases). Trimming stripped 1 base from V and 2 bases from J, with 6 bases between. Germline V gives CDR1 SEHNR, CDR2 FQNEAQ (reference sequence). The CDR3 consists of 14 residues. In nucleotides, the CDR3 is TGTGCCAGCAGCTTAGGGGGCCGCAATCAGCCCCAGCATTTT. This sequence encodes CASSLGGRNQPQHF.

V gene TRBV4-1 combines with J gene TRBJ2-3; TRBD2 matches at 13 bases. Germline V gene lookup returns CDR1 MGHRA and CDR2 YSYEKL. V lost 1 base to trimming and J lost 2 bases; unmatched junction nucleotides: 3. The CDR3 extends over 17 amino acids. The CDR3 loop reads CASSQVLAGGPTDTQYF. Here the CDR3 DNA reads TGCGCCAGCAGCCAAGTACTAGCGGGAGGGCCCACAGATACGCAGTATTTT.

The chain joins TRBV27 to TRBJ2-7; TRBD2 agrees at 8 bases. Per the germline V gene, CDR1 is MNHEY and CDR2 is SMNVEV (reference sequence). The CDR3 is 14 residues long. V was clipped by 4 bases and J by 5 bases; unmatched bases: 7. DNA of the CDR3: TGTGCCAGCAGTTCCCGTTTAGCGGGACACGAGCAGTACTTC. Amino acids: CASSSRLAGHEQYF.

The rearrangement uses TRBV6-5 and TRBJ2-7; D ambiguous. V was clipped by 2 bases and J by 6 bases, with 11 bases between them. This CDR3 is built from 13 residues. Per the germline V gene, CDR1 is MNHEY and CDR2 is SVGAGI. The CDR3, as DNA: TGTGCCAGCAGTTACACGAACTCCCCCGAGCAGTACTTC. This sequence encodes CASSYTNSPEQYF.

V and J are TRBV29-1 and TRBJ1-2; D may be TRBD1 (5 bases). CDR1 is SQVTM, CDR2 ANQGSEA, per germline. The CDR3 totals 19 residues. Deletions cut 4 bases from V and 0 bases from J, with 27 bases between. CDR3 sequence: CSVAGTSGEDRVANYGYTF. CDR3 in DNA: TGCAGCGTTGCTGGGACTAGCGGGGAGGATCGGGTGGCTAACTATGGCTACACCTTC.

The V call is TRBV30, the J call TRBJ1-1, with a tentative D call TRBD1 (6 bases). The germline CDR1 and CDR2 sequences are GTSNPN and SVGIG (reference sequence). The CDR3 contains 13 residues. V gave up 3 bases and J gave up 3 bases, with 11 bases separating them. The CDR3 sequence is CAWREQGHTEAFF. As DNA, the CDR3 is TGTGCCTGGAGGGAACAGGGCCACACTGAAGCTTTCTTT.

This sequence joins TRBV4-1 and TRBJ1-1, with D possibly TRBD1 on 5 matching bases. The germline gives CDR1 MGHRA, CDR2 YSYEKL. The CDR3 has 14 amino acids. Trimming pared 1 base from V and 4 bases from J, leaving 10 bases between. In DNA, the CDR3 is TGCGCCAGCAGCCAAGTGGGGCAGAGCACTGAAGCTTTCTTT. It codes for CASSQVGQSTEAFF.

On this clone itself: This sample includes further DNA sequences coding for the same CDR3. This chain links TRBV4-1 with TRBJ2-7; the D is unclear. The V gene lost 0 bases and the J gene lost 1 base, with 7 bases spanning the gap. The CDR3 loop spans 14 amino acids. Germline CDR1 reads MGHRA; CDR2 reads YSYEKL. The CDR3 DNA reads as TGCGCCAGCAGCCAAGAAGGCCAGTCCTACGAGCAGTACTTC. Its translation: CASSQEGQSYEQYF.

The rearrangement joins TRBV7-2 to TRBJ2-4; the D gene is possibly TRBD2 (5 bases). The V end lost 5 bases, the J end lost 5 bases, and 19 bases lay between the germline ends. Germline CDR1 SGHTA, CDR2 FQGNSA. The CDR3 sequence is 16 residues long. Here the CDR3 reads CASSHEPTAEQNIQYF. CDR3 nucleotides: TGTGCCAGCAGCCACGAACCTACAGCGGAACAAAACATTCAGTACTTC.

The genes are TRBV27 and TRBJ2-5; 9 bases align to TRBD1. This CDR3 has 17 residues. From germline, CDR1 is MNHEY and CDR2 SMNVEV (reference sequence). The V and J ends lost 5 bases and 1 base, in that order; junction bases with no gene match: 11. In DNA form, the CDR3 reads TGTGCCAGCAGTATCCACGACAGGGGGTCGGTCCAAGAGACCCAGTACTTC. It is translated as CASSIHDRGSVQETQYF.

The chain employs TRBV5-1 and TRBJ2-2; 10 nucleotides line up with TRBD2. CDR1 SGHRS and CDR2 YFSETQ come from the germline V gene. J was trimmed by 7 bases and V by 1 base; bases with no gene match: 10. This CDR3 contains 17 residues. The CDR3 sequence: CASSLWLAGVQGGELFF. The CDR3 bases are TGCGCCAGCAGCTTGTGGCTAGCGGGAGTTCAAGGCGGGGAGCTGTTTTTT.

V is TRBV7-9 and J is TRBJ2-7; D is unclear. The CDR3 is 13 amino acids. Deletions cut 2 bases from V and 0 bases from J, with 5 bases between. Germline CDR1 reads SEHNR; CDR2 reads FQNEAQ (reference sequence). Written as DNA, the CDR3 is TGTGCCAGCAGCTTACCCTTCTCCTACGAGCAGTACTTC. Amino acids: CASSLPFSYEQYF. The full variable domain, in which reference TRBV7-9 and TRBJ2-7 provide the parts outside the CDR3, is DTGVSQNPRHKITKRGQNVTFRCDPISEHNRLYWYRQTLGQGPEFLTYFQNEAQLEKSRLLSDRFSAERPKGSFSTLEIQRTEQGDSAMYLCASSLPFSYEQYFGPGTRLTVT.

The chain employs TRBV7-6 and TRBJ2-2; possibly TRBD2 for D (7 bases). The CDR3 runs to 17 residues. In germline, CDR1 is SGHVS, CDR2 FNYEAQ. Trimming removed 2 bases at V and 7 bases at J, with 20 bases between. The CDR3 DNA reads TGTGCCAGCAGCTTACCCAAGGGGGAGGGGCCGAGCGGGGAGCTGTTTTTT. Amino acids: CASSLPKGEGPSGELFF.

This chain links TRBV9 with TRBJ2-7, with 9 bases fitting TRBD2. The CDR3 has 17 residues. V gave up 4 bases and J gave up 2 bases; unmatched junction bases: 13. Germline V gives CDR1 SGDLS, CDR2 YYNGEE. CDR3 sequence reads: CASSPNQMIAGAYEQYF. The DNA for the CDR3 is TGTGCCAGCAGCCCCAATCAGATGATAGCGGGGGCCTACGAGCAGTACTTC.